The 31 T cell receptor beta chains in this list originate from one sample, sequenced in a study of regulatory T cells in long-lasting Graves disease. For TCR beta, libraries came from iRepertoire HTBI primers and Arm-PCR of CDR3 regions. TCRdb processed the multiplex PCR reads anew with MiXCR; each CDR3 protein has one entry. The data contain around 340,000 distinct CDR3 sequences, about 20% of them singletons. Time point specified: persistent/refractory GD, antithyroid drugs over 5 years with positive TRAb. Scientists built the TCR library using RNA that was extracted from PBMCs. Sequenced material: peripheral blood mononuclear cells (PBMCs), taken when the disease was refractory, from a patient treated with antithyroid drugs. The receptors stem from a female donor with Graves disease.

This clonotype was counted ten times or more. The chain employs TRBV18 and TRBJ2-5; perhaps TRBD2 as D (5 bases). From germline, CDR1 is KGHSH and CDR2 LQKENI. The CDR3 is made up of 13 amino acids. V dropped 3 bases and J dropped 7 bases, with 12 bases sitting between them. The CDR3 DNA follows: TGTGCCAGCTCACCGCATCGGGAAGGGACCCAGTACTTC. It specifies CASSPHREGTQYF.

This clonotype was detected a few times. The rearrangement joins TRBV2 to TRBJ2-7, with D possibly being TRBD2 (5 bases). The CDR3 runs 14 residues. CDR1 is SNHLY and CDR2 is FYNNEI in the germline V gene. Trimming pared 11 bases from V and 3 bases from J, leaving 20 bases between. The CDR3 nucleotides read TGTGCCGGGTGTCCCGGCGGGCAAGACTACGAGCAGTACTTC. Encoded protein: CAGCPGGQDYEQYF.

This sequence joins TRBV11-2 and TRBJ2-7, with D maybe TRBD2 (6 bases). Germline V gene sequence: CDR1 SGHAT, CDR2 FQNNGV. CDR3 length: 15 residues. V was pared by 0 bases and J by 5 bases, with 14 bases between. CDR3 loop: CASSLDRGGWDEQYF. The DNA of the CDR3 is TGTGCCAGCAGCTTAGATCGGGGAGGCTGGGACGAGCAGTACTTC.

This clonotype was observed many times. V gene TRBV28 combines with J gene TRBJ2-7, with D perhaps being TRBD1 or TRBD2 (5 bases each). The CDR3 is 15 residues long. Trimming cost V 5 bases and J 6 bases, with 20 bases left between them. Looked up from germline, CDR1 is MDHEN and CDR2 is SYDVKM. The CDR3 DNA reads as TGTGCCAGCAGTCCAAGCAGGGACCTCACCATCGAGCAGTACTTC. Encoded protein: CASSPSRDLTIEQYF.

This clonotype was detected ten times or more. V and J are TRBV6-1 and TRBJ1-1, with TRBD1 as a possible D gene (5 bases). This CDR3 comprises 15 residues. V lost 4 bases, J lost 0 bases, and 12 bases lay in between. Germline values: CDR1 MNHNS, CDR2 SASEGT. CDR3 loop: CASSASRDLNTEAFF. Written as DNA, the CDR3 is TGTGCCAGCAGTGCCAGCAGGGACTTGAACACTGAAGCTTTCTTT.

This clonotype was counted at least ten times. The chain employs TRBV2 and TRBJ2-2; 10 nucleotides agree with TRBD1. The CDR3 has 15 residues. V gave up 6 bases and J gave up 4 bases; unmatched junction bases: 5. Per the germline V gene, CDR1 is SNHLY and CDR2 is FYNNEI. The CDR3 DNA reads TGTGCCAGCAGCTTGGACAGGGGGGGCACCGGGGAGCTGTTTTTT. Residues: CASSLDRGGTGELFF.

This clonotype was seen many times. The J gene is TRBJ2-7, the V gene TRBV28; 8 bases agree with TRBD1. CDR3 size: 14 residues. With 4 bases clipped from V and 2 bases from J, the junction kept 4 bases outside the gene matches. Per germline, CDR1 MDHEN and CDR2 SYDVKM. The DNA for the CDR3 is TGTGCCAGCAGTTCAGACAGGGGAGCCTACGAGCAGTACTTC. As protein: CASSSDRGAYEQYF.

On this clonotype: A junction boundary mismatches the germline segment, possibly from a read error. V usage is TRBV5-1 and J usage is TRBJ2-7, with D possibly TRBD1 on 6 matching bases. Germline values: CDR1 SGHRS, CDR2 YFSETQ. The CDR3 consists of 13 residues. CDR3 in amino acids: CASKVAGAYGQYF. As DNA, the CDR3 is TGCGCCAGCAAGGTCGCAGGGGCCTACGGGCAGTACTTC.

This clonotype occurred many times. This sequence joins TRBV7-2 and TRBJ2-5, with 8 positions matching TRBD1. CDR1 SGHTA and CDR2 FQGNSA come from the germline V gene. The CDR3 is 15 residues long. Trimming at V came to 0 bases and at J to 5 bases, leaving 5 bases not matched to a gene. CDR3 loop: CASSLATGVWETQYF. CDR3 nucleotides: TGTGCCAGCAGCTTAGCGACAGGGGTTTGGGAGACCCAGTACTTC.

This rearrangement joins TRBV10-3 to TRBJ2-3, with D possibly TRBD1 on 5 matching bases. V lost 6 bases and J lost 2, with 12 bases in between. CDR3 length: 14 residues. Germline CDR1 reads ENHRY; CDR2 reads SYGVKD. The CDR3 sequence is CAISGHLSTDTQYF. CDR3 nucleotide sequence: TGTGCCATCAGCGGACACCTTTCCACAGATACGCAGTATTTT.

This clonotype was observed at least ten times. One end of the junction fails to match germline, which may point to a read error. This chain joins TRBV5-1 and TRBJ1-4, with 7 bases lining up with TRBD1. The CDR3 spans 15 residues. The germline gives CDR1 SGHRS, CDR2 YFSETQ. CDR3 region: CASSLGDSTNEKLFF. The DNA for the CDR3 is TGTGCCAGCAGCTTGGGGGACAGTACTAATGAAAAACTGTTTTTT.

This clonotype was recorded many times. The J gene is TRBJ1-1, the V gene TRBV12-3 or TRBV12-4, with 8 bases lining up with TRBD1. The trim removed 7 bases at V and 1 base at J, leaving 5 bases unmatched. The CDR3 spans 14 residues. The CDR3 protein is CASTRQGSNTEAFF. CDR3 nucleotides: TGTGCCAGCACCCGACAGGGGTCGAACACTGAAGCTTTCTTT.

In its sample, this clonotype was seen many times. This chain's CDR3 is CASSAPGLAGYEQYF. In DNA, the CDR3 is TGTGCCAGCAGTGCGCCGGGACTAGCAGGGTACGAGCAGTACTTC. This chain connects TRBV6-1 to TRBJ2-7; 9 bases are a match to TRBD2. Germline V lookup: CDR1 MNHNS, CDR2 SASEGT. The V segment lost 4 bases and the J segment 4 bases; nucleotides outside the gene matches: 8. This CDR3 comprises 15 residues.

This clonotype was seen only a few times. The rearrangement uses TRBV3-1 and TRBJ2-2; D is undetermined. The V and J ends lost 0 bases and 1 base respectively, with 6 bases between them. This CDR3 contains 15 residues. Germline CDR1 LGHDT, CDR2 YNNKEL (reference sequence). The CDR3 DNA follows: TGTGCCAGCAGCCAAGAAGGTCGGAACACCGGGGAGCTGTTTTTT. It codes for CASSQEGRNTGELFF.

This clonotype was seen at least ten times. The gene calls are TRBV11-2 and TRBJ2-7; D unresolved. Germline CDR1 and CDR2: SGHAT and FQNNGV. This CDR3 region has 11 residues. Trimming shortened V by 5 bases and J by 3 bases, and 5 bases separated the two germline ends. The CDR3 spells CASSIDYEQYF. The CDR3 DNA sequence: TGTGCCAGCAGCATCGACTACGAGCAGTACTTC.

This clonotype was seen many times. The junction departs from the called germline gene at one end, perhaps through a read error. This chain joins TRBV7-8 and TRBJ2-5, with D unresolved. Germline V lookup: CDR1 SGHVS, CDR2 FQNEAQ. The CDR3 length is 16 residues. The DNA of the CDR3 is TGTGCCAGCATCCTCCCTCGCCATGGCCCTAAAGAAACCCAGTACTTC. Translating it yields CASILPRHGPKETQYF.

The V and J genes are TRBV5-1 and TRBJ2-2; D not resolved. The V gene's germline CDR1 is SGHRS and CDR2 YFSETQ. This CDR3 has 14 amino acids. V gave up 2 bases and J gave up 6 bases, with 11 bases separating them. The CDR3 loop reads CASSLGMTSGELFF. The CDR3 DNA reads as TGCGCCAGCAGCTTAGGAATGACATCCGGGGAGCTGTTTTTT.

The chain is built from TRBV7-3 and TRBJ2-6, with D uncertain. The CDR3 consists of 16 residues. The V end lost 0 bases, the J end lost 2 bases, and 8 bases lay between the germline ends. Germline V gene sequence: CDR1 SGHTA, CDR2 FQGTGA. Here the CDR3 DNA reads TGTGCCAGCAGCTTAACCGGAGTGGCTGGGGCCAACGTCCTGACTTTC. Translation: CASSLTGVAGANVLTF.

This clonotype came up a few times. This rearrangement joins TRBV9 to TRBJ2-2, with TRBD2 matching 7 bases. This CDR3 comprises 15 residues. Germline trimming cut 4 bases from V and 9 bases from J; bases unmatched to any gene: 12. Per the germline V gene, CDR1 is SGDLS and CDR2 is YYNGEE. The CDR3 DNA sequence: TGTGCCAGCAGCCCTGCCGGCGGGAGAAGGAGGGAGCTGTTTTTT. As protein: CASSPAGGRRRELFF.

This clonotype appeared many times. The rearrangement links TRBV7-3 to TRBJ2-5, with 7 nucleotides matching TRBD1. With 4 bases clipped from V and 5 bases from J, the junction kept 4 bases outside the gene matches. The CDR3 runs to 13 residues. Germline values: CDR1 SGHTA, CDR2 FQGTGA. The CDR3 is CASSSTGQETQYF. CDR3 sequence (DNA): TGTGCCAGCAGCTCGACAGGGCAGGAGACCCAGTACTTC.

There are many counts of this clonotype. J is TRBJ1-2 and V is TRBV6-2 or TRBV6-3; TRBD1 agrees at 10 bases. This CDR3 has 17 residues. J gave up 2 bases and V 4 bases, and 10 bases lay outside the gene matches. From germline, CDR1 is MNHEY and CDR2 SVGEGT. The CDR3 DNA sequence: TGTGCCAGCAGTTCACCGCAAGGGACAGGGGCAAACTATGGCTACACCTTC. Its protein product is CASSSPQGTGANYGYTF.

About this clonotype itself: This may be a read error: a much more frequent sequence differs by one nucleotide. V usage is TRBV6-2 or TRBV6-3 and J usage is TRBJ2-5; 8 nucleotides match TRBD1. After removal of 2 bases from V and 10 bases from J, the junction contained 9 bases not matched to a gene. CDR1 is MNHEY, CDR2 SVGEGT, per germline. The CDR3 extends over 14 amino acids. CDR3 amino acids: CASSYPDRAGIQYF. Written as DNA, the CDR3 is TGTGCCAGCAGTTACCCGGACAGGGCAGGGATCCAGTACTTC.

This clonotype occurred many times. The CDR3 spells CASSLSGGDEQYF. DNA for the CDR3: TGTGCCAGCAGCTTGTCAGGGGGCGACGAGCAGTACTTC. The chain recombines TRBV27 with TRBJ2-7; the match to TRBD1 covers 8 bases. The V gene end was trimmed by 6 bases and the J gene end by 5 bases; junction bases not matched to a gene: 6. The CDR3 length is 13 residues. Germline V gives CDR1 MNHEY, CDR2 SMNVEV (reference sequence).

The J gene is TRBJ2-1, the V gene TRBV7-9; D unclear. There are 13 residues in the CDR3. The germline V gene encodes CDR1 SEHNR and CDR2 FQNEAQ (reference sequence). Trimming removed 5 bases from V and 7 bases from J, with 12 bases in between. This chain's CDR3 is CASSPKELNEQFF. In DNA, the CDR3 is TGTGCCAGCAGCCCCAAAGAACTGAATGAGCAGTTCTTC.

This clonotype was seen a few times. V usage is TRBV6-1 and J usage is TRBJ2-7; D is possibly TRBD1 (5 bases). Germline CDR1 MNHNS, CDR2 SASEGT. CDR3 size: 13 residues. Trimming removed 6 bases at V and 2 bases at J, with 11 bases between. CDR3 protein: CASRTTVTYEQYF. DNA of the CDR3: TGTGCCAGCAGAACGACAGTTACCTACGAGCAGTACTTC.

Ten or more counts support this clonotype. The chain carries TRBV2 and TRBJ1-2; 7 positions agree with TRBD1. The CDR3 consists of 15 residues. Losses at the gene ends were 3 bases for V and 5 bases for J; bases not matched to a gene: 9. Germline V CDR1 and CDR2: SNHLY, FYNNEI. CDR3 in DNA: TGTGCCAGCAGTGACCCAGACAGGGCGGGGTATGGCTACACCTTC. Amino acid sequence: CASSDPDRAGYGYTF.

This clonotype has ten or more counts. This sequence joins TRBV6-2 or TRBV6-3 and TRBJ1-1; D is perhaps TRBD1 (5 bases). Germline CDR1 is MNHEY and CDR2 is SVGEGT. Trimming stripped 0 bases from V and 0 bases from J, with 11 bases between. The CDR3 has 16 residues. CDR3 loop: CASSYSAGLLNTEAFF. As DNA, the CDR3 is TGTGCCAGCAGTTACTCCGCGGGACTCCTGAACACTGAAGCTTTCTTT.

This clonotype occurred many times. The chain joins TRBV6-1 to TRBJ2-5; 9 nucleotides match TRBD1. The germline CDR1 and CDR2 sequences are MNHNS and SASEGT. Germline trimming cut 10 bases from V and 5 bases from J; bases unmatched to any gene: 11. CDR3 size: 14 residues. Written as DNA, the CDR3 is TGTGCCACCGACCGGGACAGGGAATCCGAGACCCAGTACTTC. This translates into CATDRDRESETQYF.

Details on this clonotype: This may stem from a read error, because a much larger clone lies one nucleotide away. The V and J genes are TRBV6-1 and TRBJ2-6; a weak D match, TRBD2 (6 bases). Deletions cut 6 bases from V and 0 bases from J, with 9 bases between. CDR3 length: 15 amino acids. The germline V gene encodes CDR1 MNHNS and CDR2 SASEGT. The CDR3 DNA reads as TGTGCCAGCAGAGGGCGGGACTCTGGGGCCAACGTCCTGACTTTC. Its protein product is CASRGRDSGANVLTF.

Ten or more counts support this clonotype. The chain employs TRBV11-2 and TRBJ2-7; 7 bases line up with TRBD1. Germline V CDR1 and CDR2: SGHAT, FQNNGV. CDR3 length: 16 residues. The V gene end was trimmed by 4 bases and the J gene end by 5 bases; junction bases not matched to a gene: 14. The CDR3 DNA reads as TGTGCCAGCAGCTACCCCGGGACAGTCCCCCTCAACGAGCAGTACTTC. Protein sequence: CASSYPGTVPLNEQYF.

The chain combines TRBV19 with TRBJ1-2; D remains ambiguous. Trimming stripped 8 bases from V and 2 bases from J, with 9 bases between. The CDR3 contains 12 residues. The germline CDR1 and CDR2 sequences are LNHDA and SQIVND (reference sequence). In nucleotides, the CDR3 is TGTGCCAGTGGGCCCAAAAACTATGGCTACACCTTC. It translates to CASGPKNYGYTF. The full variable domain, completed using reference TRBV19 and TRBJ1-2, is DGGITQSPKYLFRKEGQNVTLSCEQNLNHDAMYWYRQDPGQGLRLIYYSQIVNDFQKGDIAEGYSVSREKKESFPLTVTSAQKNPTAFYLCASGPKNYGYTFGSGTRLTVV.